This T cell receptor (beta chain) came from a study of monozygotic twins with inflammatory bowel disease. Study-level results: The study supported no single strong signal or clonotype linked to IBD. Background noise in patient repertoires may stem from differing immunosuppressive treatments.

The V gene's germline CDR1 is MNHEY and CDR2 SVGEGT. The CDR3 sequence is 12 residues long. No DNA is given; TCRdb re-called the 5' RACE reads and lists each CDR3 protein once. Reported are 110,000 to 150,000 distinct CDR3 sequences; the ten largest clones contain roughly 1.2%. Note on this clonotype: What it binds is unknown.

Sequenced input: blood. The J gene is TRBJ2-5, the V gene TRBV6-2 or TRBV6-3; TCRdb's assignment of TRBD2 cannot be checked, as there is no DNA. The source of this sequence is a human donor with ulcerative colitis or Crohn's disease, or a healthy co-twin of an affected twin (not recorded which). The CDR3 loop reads CASTGERETQYF.